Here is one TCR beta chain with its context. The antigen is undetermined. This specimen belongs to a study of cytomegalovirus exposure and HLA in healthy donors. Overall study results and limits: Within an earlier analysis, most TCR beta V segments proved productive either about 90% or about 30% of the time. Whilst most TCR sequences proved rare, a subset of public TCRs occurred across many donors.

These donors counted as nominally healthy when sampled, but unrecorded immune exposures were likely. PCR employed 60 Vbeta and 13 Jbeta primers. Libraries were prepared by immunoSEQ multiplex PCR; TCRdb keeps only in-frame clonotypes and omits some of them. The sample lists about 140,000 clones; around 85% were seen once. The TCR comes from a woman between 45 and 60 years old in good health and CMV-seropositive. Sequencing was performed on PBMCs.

The CDR3 DNA follows: TGTGCCAGCAGCTTCCAATACGGGGAGGCTTTCTTT. Protein: CASSFQYGEAFF. The V and J genes are TRBV27 and TRBJ1-1; D is uncertain. The CDR3 is made up of 12 amino acids. Germline lookup yields CDR1 MNHEY and CDR2 SMNVEV (reference sequence). V lost 6 bases and J 11 bases, leaving 16 bases between the germline ends.